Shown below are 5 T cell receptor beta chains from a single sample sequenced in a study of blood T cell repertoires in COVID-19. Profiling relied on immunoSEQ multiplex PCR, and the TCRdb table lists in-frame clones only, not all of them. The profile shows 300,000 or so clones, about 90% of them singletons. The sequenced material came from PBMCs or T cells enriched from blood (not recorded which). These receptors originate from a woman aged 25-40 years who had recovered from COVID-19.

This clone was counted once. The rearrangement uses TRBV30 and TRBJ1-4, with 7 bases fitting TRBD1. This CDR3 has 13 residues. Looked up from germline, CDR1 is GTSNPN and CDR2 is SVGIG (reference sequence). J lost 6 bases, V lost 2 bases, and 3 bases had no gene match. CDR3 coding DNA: TGTGCCTGGAGTTCCGGGACAGATGAAAAACTGTTTTTT. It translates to CAWSSGTDEKLFF. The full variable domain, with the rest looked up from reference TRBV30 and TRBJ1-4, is SQTIHQWPATLVQPVGSPLSLECTVEGTSNPNLYWYRQAAGRGLQLLFYSVGIGQISSEVPQNLSASRPQDRQFILSSKKLLLSDSGFYLCAWSSGTDEKLFFGSGTQLSVL.

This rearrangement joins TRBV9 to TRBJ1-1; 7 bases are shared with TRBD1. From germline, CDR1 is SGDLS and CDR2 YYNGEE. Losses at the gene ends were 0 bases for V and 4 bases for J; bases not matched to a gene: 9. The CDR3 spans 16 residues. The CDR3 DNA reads TGTGCCAGCAGCGTAGTGTCGGGGGACAGCCTCACTGAAGCTTTCTTT. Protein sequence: CASSVVSGDSLTEAFF.

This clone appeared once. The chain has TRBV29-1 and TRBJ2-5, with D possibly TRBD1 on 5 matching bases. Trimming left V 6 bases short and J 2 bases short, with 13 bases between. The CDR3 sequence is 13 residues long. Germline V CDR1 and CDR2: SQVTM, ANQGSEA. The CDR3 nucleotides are TGCAGCGTCCTCGGAGCAGGGCAAGAGACCCAGTACTTC. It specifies CSVLGAGQETQYF. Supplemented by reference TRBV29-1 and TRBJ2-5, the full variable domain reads SAVISQKPSRDICQRGTSLTIQCQVDSQVTMMFWYRQQPGQSLTLIATANQGSEATYESGFVIDKFPISRPNLTFSTLTVSNMSPEDSSIYLCSVLGAGQETQYFGPGTRLLVL.

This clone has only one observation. The CDR3 is CASRTGGGGKLFF. The CDR3 nucleotides are TGTGCCAGCAGGACAGGGGGCGGGGGAAAACTGTTTTTT. The rearrangement links TRBV27 to TRBJ1-4, with 10 bases matching TRBD1. The germline V gene has CDR1 MNHEY and CDR2 SMNVEV (reference sequence). The CDR3 extends over 13 amino acids. After removal of 6 bases from V and 10 bases from J, the junction contained 5 bases not matched to a gene.

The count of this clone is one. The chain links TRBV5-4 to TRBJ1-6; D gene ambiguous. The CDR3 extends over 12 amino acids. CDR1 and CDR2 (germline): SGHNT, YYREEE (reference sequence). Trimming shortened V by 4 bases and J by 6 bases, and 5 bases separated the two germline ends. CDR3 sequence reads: CASSPGNSPLHF. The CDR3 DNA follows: TGTGCCAGCAGCCCGGGTAATTCACCCCTCCACTTT.